The clone carrying this T cell receptor beta chain was seen more than once but under ten times. The antigen is not known. The data originate from a study of T cells after yellow fever vaccination. The study's findings and limits: At 95% to 97% for CD4 and about 87% for CD8, most primary-vaccination clones showed up again after the booster.

TCR cDNA was made by 5'RACE template switching, adding a universal primer site and UMIs. TCRdb itself ran the 5' RACE reads through MiXCR, one entry per CDR3 protein. This table has 360,000 or so distinct CDR3 sequences, 11% appearing once. V was trimmed by 5 bases and J by 6 bases, leaving 16 bases between them. The CDR3 runs 15 residues. Germline-derived CDR1 and CDR2 are SGHTA and FQGNSA. Material: PBMCs, obtained on the day of the first yellow fever vaccination. The rearrangement joins TRBV7-2 to TRBJ2-2; the D is unclear. The receptor was derived from a man younger than 35 who received the YFV17D yellow fever vaccine. In nucleotides, the CDR3 is TGTGCCAGCAGCCCCCTCCGTGAGTCGGCCGGGGAGCTGTTTTTT. This translates into CASSPLRESAGELFF.